This TCR beta chain was retrieved from a study of cytomegalovirus exposure and HLA in healthy donors. Study-wide results and limits: CMV serostatus was the only recorded immune exposure for donors. A missense DCLRE1C variant was associated with V- and J-gene trimming of TCR beta chains in a later analysis, and an independent cohort replicated the association. Later analysis showed TCR association rates varying by HLA locus, highest for DRB1 and lowest for HLA-C.

This clone turned up a few times. Antigen specificity is unknown. Though nominally healthy at sampling, donors likely had unrecorded immune exposures. Primers for the PCR totalled 60 Vbeta and 13 Jbeta. Using immunoSEQ multiplex PCR, the repertoire was profiled, and TCRdb retains in-frame clones only, with some absent. The table shows 100,000 to 150,000 clones, with approximately 84% occurring only once. Sequencing was done on a sample of PBMCs. The TCR comes from a woman under 30 in good health and CMV-seronegative.

CDR3 DNA: TGTGCCAGCACCCCAGCAGGCGGGATCTCAACCGGGGAGCTGTTTTTT. Translation gives CASTPAGGISTGELFF. The chain has TRBV7-9 and TRBJ2-2, with TRBD2 as a possible D gene (6 bases). CDR1 and CDR2 from the germline V gene are SEHNR and FQNEAQ (reference sequence). V was trimmed by 7 bases and J by 5 bases, leaving 20 bases between them. This CDR3 contains 16 residues. The variable domain in full, with the rest retrieved from reference TRBV7-9 and TRBJ2-2, is DTGVSQNPRHKITKRGQNVTFRCDPISEHNRLYWYRQTLGQGPEFLTYFQNEAQLEKSRLLSDRFSAERPKGSFSTLEIQRTEQGDSAMYLCASTPAGGISTGELFFGEGSRLTVL.